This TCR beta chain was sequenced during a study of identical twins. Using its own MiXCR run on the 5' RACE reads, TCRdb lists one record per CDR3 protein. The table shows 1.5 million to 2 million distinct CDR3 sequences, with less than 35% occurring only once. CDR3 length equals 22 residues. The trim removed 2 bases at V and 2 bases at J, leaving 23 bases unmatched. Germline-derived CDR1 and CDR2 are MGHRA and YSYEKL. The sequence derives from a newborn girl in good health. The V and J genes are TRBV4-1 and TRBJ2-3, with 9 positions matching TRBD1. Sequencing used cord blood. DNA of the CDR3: TGCGCCAGCAGCCAACGCGGGTGGGGACAGGGACCCTTCCCTCCCCCCACAGATACGCAGTATTTT. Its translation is CASSQRGWGQGPFPPPTDTQYF.